What follows are 30 T cell receptor beta chains derived from one specimen sequenced in a study of OX40 agonist ivuxolimab in advanced cancers. Using immunoSEQ multiplex PCR, the repertoire was profiled, and TCRdb retains in-frame clones only, with some absent. The data hold 50,000 or so clones, with roughly 89% observed a single time. Sequenced material: CD4+ or CD8+ T cells sorted from blood, taken in a trial of the OX40 agonist ivuxolimab. The receptors originated from an adult with an advanced solid tumor such as melanoma, head and neck, liver or kidney cancer.

The chain combines TRBV19 with TRBJ2-7; D unresolved. Germline values: CDR1 LNHDA, CDR2 SQIVND (reference sequence). This CDR3 is 16 amino acids long. V gave up 2 bases and J gave up 1 base, with 15 bases separating them. The CDR3 bases are TGTGCCAGTAGTATAAAAACAGACCTACGTTCCTACGAGCAGTACTTC. Its protein is CASSIKTDLRSYEQYF.

The CDR3 DNA follows: TGTGCCAGCAGCGTTTCCCCCTCACAGGGCGGAGAGACCCAGTACTTC. It encodes CASSVSPSQGGETQYF. The J gene is TRBJ2-5, the V gene TRBV9, with D maybe TRBD1 (6 bases). Trimming left V 2 bases short and J 4 bases short, with 18 bases between. The CDR3 is 16 residues long. Germline-derived CDR1 and CDR2 are SGDLS and YYNGEE.

The chain uses TRBV2 and TRBJ2-3, with D possibly matching TRBD1 (6 bases). V was clipped by 7 bases and J by 0 bases, with 14 bases between them. Germline values: CDR1 SNHLY, CDR2 FYNNEI. The CDR3 extends over 15 amino acids. CDR3 nucleotides: TGTGCCAGCACAACTCAGGGGTTCAGCACAGATACGCAGTATTTT. It translates to CASTTQGFSTDTQYF.

The CDR3 region has the DNA TGCGCCAGCAGCTTGGGGTTGAGCGGGAGTGGGTATGAGCAGTTCTTC. Amino acids: CASSLGLSGSGYEQFF. This chain uses TRBV5-1 with TRBJ2-1, with 8 bases identical to TRBD2. Trimming cost V 0 bases and J 8 bases; bases outside gene matches: 10. CDR3 length: 16 amino acids. Germline V gives CDR1 SGHRS, CDR2 YFSETQ.

V is TRBV15 and J is TRBJ2-7; 7 bases are shared with TRBD1. Losses at the gene ends were 3 bases for V and 2 bases for J; bases not matched to a gene: 7. Germline V gives CDR1 LNHNV, CDR2 YYDKDF (reference sequence). This CDR3 spans 15 amino acids. The CDR3: CATSRSHGTAYEQYF. CDR3 sequence (DNA): TGTGCCACCAGCAGGTCACACGGGACAGCCTACGAGCAGTACTTC.

The CDR3 DNA reads as TGTGCCAGTACATTGGGACAGGGAGATACTGAAGCTTTCTTT. This sequence encodes CASTLGQGDTEAFF. The genes are TRBV19 and TRBJ1-1; TRBD1 matches 9 bases. V shed 7 bases and J 5 bases; nucleotides not matched to a gene: 8. The CDR3 contains 14 residues. The germline V gene has CDR1 LNHDA and CDR2 SQIVND (reference sequence).

This chain links TRBV19 with TRBJ2-7; D perhaps matches TRBD2 (5 bases). There are 13 residues in the CDR3. Trimming shortened V by 1 base and J by 3 bases, and 7 bases separated the two germline ends. CDR1 and CDR2 from the germline V gene are LNHDA and SQIVND (reference sequence). CDR3 DNA: TGTGCCAGTAGTATAGGAGAGGGCTACGAGCAGTACTTC. Amino acid sequence: CASSIGEGYEQYF.

CDR3 sequence reads: CASSRGTGSGGPMGYF. The DNA of the CDR3 is TGTGCCAGCAGCCGTGGGACAGGGAGCGGGGGCCCCATGGGGTATTTT. The chain has TRBV7-2 and TRBJ2-3, with D possibly being TRBD1 (9 bases). In germline, CDR1 is SGHTA, CDR2 FQGNSA. The CDR3 sequence is 16 residues long. Trimming cost V 5 bases and J 14 bases, with 29 bases left between them. Using reference TRBV7-2 and TRBJ2-3 for the parts outside the CDR3, the full variable domain is GAGVSQSPSNKVTEKGKDVELRCDPISGHTALYWYRQSLGQGLEFLIYFQGNSAPDKSGLPSDRFSAERTGGSVSTLTIQRTQQEDSAVYLCASSRGTGSGGPMGYFGPGTRLTVL.

The CDR3 DNA reads as TGTGCCAGCAGCACAGGGAGCTCCTATAATTCACCCCTCCACTTT. Protein: CASSTGSSYNSPLHF. The chain couples TRBV7-2 to TRBJ1-6; D is possibly TRBD1 (6 bases). Germline-derived CDR1 and CDR2 are SGHTA and FQGNSA. This CDR3 region has 15 residues. V lost 5 bases and J 0 bases, leaving 8 bases between the germline ends.

This rearrangement joins TRBV5-6 to TRBJ2-5; tentative D call: TRBD1 (6 bases). With 2 bases removed from V and 1 base from J, the gap between germline ends came to 9 bases. Germline assignment: CDR1 SGHDT and CDR2 YYEEEE. There are 14 residues in the CDR3. CDR3 bases: TGTGCCAGCAGCTTTCAACAGGGCCAAGAGACCCAGTACTTC. Translation: CASSFQQGQETQYF.

The rearrangement uses TRBV19 and TRBJ2-2, with D uncertain. V was clipped by 1 base and J by 1 base, with 7 bases between them. The CDR3 extends over 15 amino acids. Germline CDR1 and CDR2: LNHDA and SQIVND (reference sequence). The CDR3 is CASSIGALNTGELFF. For the CDR3, the DNA is TGTGCCAGTAGTATAGGTGCGCTGAACACCGGGGAGCTGTTTTTT.

This chain uses TRBV6-5 with TRBJ2-5, with D maybe TRBD2 (6 bases). CDR1 MNHEY and CDR2 SVGAGI come from the germline V gene. CDR3 length: 12 amino acids. V dropped 3 bases and J dropped 5 bases, with 7 bases sitting between them. As DNA, the CDR3 is TGTGCCAGCAGTTATGGGGGGGAGACCCAGTACTTC. Translating gives CASSYGGETQYF.

This chain joins TRBV19 and TRBJ2-2; 9 bases align to TRBD1. Germline CDR1 reads LNHDA; CDR2 reads SQIVND (reference sequence). The CDR3 sequence is 13 residues long. In DNA form, the CDR3 reads TGTGCAGCAACAGGGGGCCCTTCCGGGGAGCTGTTTTTT. Translation: CAATGGPSGELFF.

The chain recombines TRBV5-1 with TRBJ1-2; TRBD1 is a possible D gene (5 bases). CDR3 length: 12 amino acids. V dropped 4 bases and J dropped 8 bases, with 12 bases sitting between them. Germline lookup yields CDR1 SGHRS and CDR2 YFSETQ. The CDR3 is CASSRGTTGYTF. CDR3 sequence (DNA): TGCGCCAGCAGCCGGGGCACGACGGGCTACACCTTC.

The genes are TRBV2 and TRBJ2-2; D perhaps matches TRBD1 (5 bases). The CDR3 loop spans 12 amino acids. Germline CDR1 and CDR2: SNHLY and FYNNEI. The V end lost 7 bases, the J end lost 9 bases, and 12 bases lay between the germline ends. The CDR3 DNA follows: TGTGCCAGCACCCCGATGGGGCGGGAGCTGTTTTTT. Its translation is CASTPMGRELFF.

The chain couples TRBV18 to TRBJ1-6, with D possibly matching TRBD1 (5 bases). The CDR3 runs 17 residues. Germline V gives CDR1 KGHSH, CDR2 LQKENI. Deletions cut 4 bases from V and 8 bases from J, with 21 bases between. The CDR3 DNA reads TGTGCCAGCTCACTCGCCCCCCCCCAGGGTGGGGATTCACCCCTCCACTTT. As protein: CASSLAPPQGGDSPLHF.

The chain links TRBV5-4 to TRBJ1-1; D might be TRBD1 (6 bases). V gave up 5 bases and J gave up 5 bases, with 16 bases separating them. The germline gives CDR1 SGHNT, CDR2 YYREEE (reference sequence). This CDR3 region has 14 residues. The CDR3: CASRKQGEGTEAFF. CDR3 DNA sequence: TGTGCCAGCAGAAAACAGGGAGAGGGAACTGAAGCTTTCTTT.

The gene calls are TRBV5-4 and TRBJ2-2; D remains ambiguous. The CDR3 length is 12 residues. Per germline, CDR1 SGHNT and CDR2 YYREEE (reference sequence). The ends were cut back, 6 bases at V and 7 bases at J, with 10 bases in the middle. As DNA, the CDR3 is TGTGCCAGCATCTCCGGCGTCGGGGAGCTGTTTTTT. Amino acid sequence: CASISGVGELFF. The variable domain in full, completed from reference TRBV5-4 and TRBJ2-2, reads ETGVTQSPTHLIKTRGQQVTLRCSSQSGHNTVSWYQQALGQGPQFIFQYYREEENGRGNFPPRFSGLQFPNYSSELNVNALELDDSALYLCASISGVGELFFGEGSRLTVL.

This sequence joins TRBV25-1 and TRBJ2-1; possibly TRBD2 for D (6 bases). Trimming shortened V by 1 base and J by 2 bases, and 9 bases separated the two germline ends. Germline lookup yields CDR1 MGHDK and CDR2 SYGVNS. The CDR3 loop spans 15 amino acids. CDR3 nucleotides: TGTGCCAGCAGTGAATTTGCGGGAACCTACAATGAGCAGTTCTTC. Translation gives CASSEFAGTYNEQFF.

This chain joins TRBV4-1 and TRBJ1-2, with a tentative D call TRBD1 (6 bases). V was cut by 1 base and J by 0 bases, with 9 bases left in between. The CDR3 sequence is 15 residues long. Looked up from germline, CDR1 is MGHRA and CDR2 is YSYEKL. The CDR3 is CASSQGGTPNYGYTF. The CDR3 coding sequence is TGCGCCAGCAGCCAAGGAGGGACACCTAACTATGGCTACACCTTC.

In its sample, this clone was seen once. The chain's CDR3 is CASTQGMGEQYF. The CDR3 DNA sequence: TGTGCCAGCACCCAGGGGATGGGGGAGCAGTACTTC. This chain joins TRBV6-5 and TRBJ2-7, with D possibly being TRBD1 (6 bases). Trimming shortened V by 7 bases and J by 7 bases, and 14 bases separated the two germline ends. Germline CDR1 is MNHEY and CDR2 is SVGAGI. The CDR3 is 12 residues long.

V and J are TRBV6-4 and TRBJ2-3; tentative D call: TRBD2 (7 bases). Germline CDR1 and CDR2: MRHNA and SNTAGT. The germline V and J ends were trimmed by 0 bases and 6 bases, with 13 bases remaining between them. The CDR3 totals 15 residues. CDR3 residues: CASSDSPAGADTQYF. CDR3 coding DNA: TGTGCCAGCAGTGACTCCCCCGCGGGGGCGGATACGCAGTATTTT.

In this sample, this clone turned up once. The chain couples TRBV5-4 to TRBJ2-1; D tentatively fits TRBD1 or TRBD2 (5 bases each). From germline, CDR1 is SGHNT and CDR2 YYREEE (reference sequence). The CDR3 contains 18 residues. V lost 5 bases and J 2 bases, leaving 23 bases between the germline ends. CDR3 residues: CASSLVIGTAIPYNEQFF. The CDR3 region has the DNA TGTGCCAGCAGTCTTGTGATTGGGACGGCTATTCCCTACAATGAGCAGTTCTTC.

The rearrangement links TRBV10-1 to TRBJ2-7; weak D call: TRBD2 (5 bases). Looked up from germline, CDR1 is WNHNN and CDR2 is SYGVQD (reference sequence). There are 14 residues in the CDR3. The V and J ends lost 6 bases and 4 bases respectively, with 16 bases between them. CDR3: CASRVPRRGYEQYF. CDR3 in DNA: TGCGCCAGCAGGGTTCCCCGGAGAGGGTACGAGCAGTACTTC.

V is TRBV6-6 and J is TRBJ1-1; 8 positions agree with TRBD1. With V trimmed by 10 bases and J by 1 base, 8 bases remained unmatched. CDR3 size: 14 residues. Germline V lookup: CDR1 MNHNY, CDR2 SVGAGI (reference sequence). CDR3 loop: CATAAGQGNTEAFF. The CDR3 DNA follows: TGTGCCACGGCCGCCGGACAGGGGAACACTGAAGCTTTCTTT.

J is TRBJ1-1 and V is TRBV5-1, with 10 bases that match TRBD1. Per the germline V gene, CDR1 is SGHRS and CDR2 is YFSETQ. The CDR3 runs to 14 residues. The V and J ends lost 3 bases and 4 bases, in that order; junction bases with no gene match: 3. The CDR3 DNA sequence: TGCGCCAGCAGCTGGGGGGACAGGGGCACTGAAGCTTTCTTT. Its translation: CASSWGDRGTEAFF. Based on the CDR3 plus reference TRBV5-1 and TRBJ1-1, the full variable domain is KAGVTQTPRYLIKTRGQQVTLSCSPISGHRSVSWYQQTPGQGLQFLFEYFSETQRNKGNFPGRFSGRQFSNSRSEMNVSTLELGDSALYLCASSWGDRGTEAFFGQGTRLTVV.

The chain is built from TRBV30 and TRBJ2-7, with D perhaps matching TRBD1 (5 bases). There are 13 residues in the CDR3. Trimming stripped 2 bases from V and 4 bases from J, with 12 bases between. The germline V gene encodes CDR1 GTSNPN and CDR2 SVGIG (reference sequence). The CDR3 region is CAWSPLQVYEQYF. The CDR3 DNA is TGTGCCTGGAGTCCTCTACAGGTATACGAGCAGTACTTC.

There are a few counts of this clone. The rearrangement links TRBV2 to TRBJ1-2; D remains unclear. The CDR3 has 12 residues. V dropped 4 bases and J dropped 4 bases, with 7 bases sitting between them. CDR1 is SNHLY, CDR2 FYNNEI, per germline. The CDR3 region has the DNA TGTGCCAGCAGTGCGGGAAGCTATGGCTACACCTTC. Its protein product is CASSAGSYGYTF.

This sequence joins TRBV18 and TRBJ2-2; a weak D match, TRBD1 (5 bases). The CDR3 spans 14 residues. The V gene's germline CDR1 is KGHSH and CDR2 LQKENI. V lost 0 bases and J lost 5, with 7 bases in between. The CDR3: CASSPPGRTGELFF. CDR3 DNA: TGTGCCAGCTCACCACCGGGGCGGACCGGGGAGCTGTTTTTT.

The CDR3 reads CASSSTGEEVYEQYF. CDR3 nucleotide sequence: TGTGCCAGCAGCTCAACAGGGGAAGAGGTCTACGAGCAGTACTTC. This sequence joins TRBV5-6 and TRBJ2-7; 7 nucleotides align to TRBD1. The CDR3 totals 15 residues. The trim removed 3 bases at V and 3 bases at J, leaving 9 bases unmatched. Germline V gives CDR1 SGHDT, CDR2 YYEEEE. Looking up the rest from reference TRBV5-6 and TRBJ2-7 gives the full variable domain: DAGVTQSPTHLIKTRGQQVTLRCSPKSGHDTVSWYQQALGQGPQFIFQYYEEEERQRGNFPDRFSGHQFPNYSSELNVNALLLGDSALYLCASSSTGEEVYEQYFGPGTRLTVT.